These T cell receptor beta chains were read from a single sample in a study of T cell changes during pregnancy in multiple sclerosis. Method: immunoSEQ multiplex PCR; TCRdb's copy keeps in-frame clones and lacks some. The sample consists of about 77,000 clones, about 91% of them appearing once. Sequencing was performed on peripheral blood, taken before pregnancy. All receptors derive from a female donor with multiple sclerosis, enrolled in a pregnancy study. Each CDR3 is given with its conserved first and last residue. Each record gives: J gene, clone size, D gene, V gene, CDR3 DNA, CDR3 protein. A D gene is named only where the DNA matches it firmly. Some rows mark clone size as missing; the rest say once, few, many or name a class of expanded clone.

j_gene: TRBJ2-1; abundance: -; d_gene: -; v_gene: TRBV11-2; CDR3nt: TGTGCCAGCAGCTTATCCCAGGGAAGTCTCCTTGAGCAGTTCTTC; CDR3aa: CASSLSQGSLLEQFF
j_gene: TRBJ2-1; abundance: -; d_gene: TRBD1; v_gene: TRBV18; CDR3nt: TGTGCCAGCTCACAAGCCGGGACAGACAATGAGCAGTTCTTC; CDR3aa: CASSQAGTDNEQFF
j_gene: TRBJ2-1; abundance: -; d_gene: TRBD1; v_gene: TRBV30; CDR3nt: TGTGCCTGGAGTGCCCTAGACAGGGTTGAGGATGAGCAGTTCTTC; CDR3aa: CAWSALDRVEDEQFF
j_gene: TRBJ1-4; abundance: -; d_gene: TRBD1; v_gene: TRBV7-9; CDR3nt: TGTGCCAGCAGCCCAGGGACAGCGGTTGCAACTAATGAAAAACTGTTTTTT; CDR3aa: CASSPGTAVATNEKLFF
j_gene: TRBJ2-3; abundance: -; d_gene: TRBD2; v_gene: TRBV6-4; CDR3nt: TGTGCCAGCAGTGACGGGCTAGCGGGGGGCGCAGATACGCAGTATTTT; CDR3aa: CASSDGLAGGADTQYF
j_gene: TRBJ1-6; abundance: -; d_gene: -; v_gene: TRBV4-3; CDR3nt: TGCGCCAGCAGCCCCCGGGACACCGGGGATTCACCCCTCCACTTT; CDR3aa: CASSPRDTGDSPLHF
j_gene: TRBJ1-2; abundance: -; d_gene: TRBD1; v_gene: TRBV7-9; CDR3nt: TGTGCCAGCAGCCAGGGGGTTGATAACTATGGCTACACCTTC; CDR3aa: CASSQGVDNYGYTF
j_gene: TRBJ2-7; abundance: once; d_gene: TRBD1; v_gene: TRBV18; CDR3nt: TGTGCCAGCTCACCCGGGACAGGGAGGACCGAGCAGTACTTC; CDR3aa: CASSPGTGRTEQYF
j_gene: TRBJ1-1; abundance: -; d_gene: TRBD1; v_gene: TRBV6-6; CDR3nt: TGTGCCAGCAGCGGACAGGGCACCACTGAAGCTTTCTTT; CDR3aa: CASSGQGTTEAFF
j_gene: TRBJ2-7; abundance: -; d_gene: -; v_gene: TRBV4-3; CDR3nt: TGCGCCAGCAGCCAAGATCCAGGGTCAGGGCACGAGCAGTACTTC; CDR3aa: CASSQDPGSGHEQYF
j_gene: TRBJ1-2; abundance: -; d_gene: TRBD1; v_gene: TRBV27; CDR3nt: TGTGCCAGCAGTCCGAGAGACAGGGACCCCCTCTATGGCTACACCTTC; CDR3aa: CASSPRDRDPLYGYTF
j_gene: TRBJ1-4; abundance: -; d_gene: -; v_gene: TRBV5-5; CDR3nt: TGTGCCAGCAGCTTGGGGCTCGGCGGGCCGTATAATGAAAAACTGTTTTTT; CDR3aa: CASSLGLGGPYNEKLFF
j_gene: TRBJ1-2; abundance: -; d_gene: TRBD1; v_gene: TRBV2; CDR3nt: TGTGCCAGCAGCCGGGCCGACAGGGGAGGATATGGCTACACCTTC; CDR3aa: CASSRADRGGYGYTF
j_gene: TRBJ2-1; abundance: -; d_gene: TRBD1; v_gene: TRBV7-3; CDR3nt: TGTGCCAGCAGCTTAACGCAACCCGGGACAGGGTACAATGAGCAGTTCTTC; CDR3aa: CASSLTQPGTGYNEQFF
j_gene: TRBJ1-1; abundance: -; d_gene: TRBD1; v_gene: TRBV5-4; CDR3nt: TGTGCCAGCAGCTTTCAGGGGGGGAACACTGAAGCTTTCTTT; CDR3aa: CASSFQGGNTEAFF
j_gene: TRBJ2-3; abundance: -; d_gene: -; v_gene: TRBV5-1; CDR3nt: TGCGCCAGCAGCATGGACTATCAAGCCGCTACGCAGTATTTT; CDR3aa: CASSMDYQAATQYF
j_gene: TRBJ2-4; abundance: -; d_gene: -; v_gene: TRBV5-1; CDR3nt: TGCGCCAGCAGCTTGACGGTAGCCAAAAACATTCAGTACTTC; CDR3aa: CASSLTVAKNIQYF
j_gene: TRBJ2-3; abundance: -; d_gene: -; v_gene: TRBV5-1; CDR3nt: TGCGCCAGCAGCTGGATAGGGCGGGGAACCACAGATACGCAGTATTTT; CDR3aa: CASSWIGRGTTDTQYF
j_gene: TRBJ1-4; abundance: -; d_gene: TRBD1; v_gene: TRBV9; CDR3nt: TGTGCCAGCAGCCCGACGTTGGGACAGGGTGGGGAAAAACTGTTTTTT; CDR3aa: CASSPTLGQGGEKLFF
j_gene: TRBJ2-5; abundance: once; d_gene: TRBD1; v_gene: TRBV10-3; CDR3nt: TGTGCCATCAGACCCAGGGGGATCGAGACCCAGTACTTC; CDR3aa: CAIRPRGIETQYF
j_gene: TRBJ2-1; abundance: -; d_gene: -; v_gene: TRBV5-1; CDR3nt: TGCGCCAGCAGCTTGGTGCCGGTGAGCTCCTACAATGAGCAGTTCTTC; CDR3aa: CASSLVPVSSYNEQFF
j_gene: TRBJ1-2; abundance: -; d_gene: TRBD1; v_gene: TRBV7-9; CDR3nt: TGTGCCAGCAGTTGGGACAGGGGGCTTGGCTACACCTTC; CDR3aa: CASSWDRGLGYTF
j_gene: TRBJ2-3; abundance: -; d_gene: TRBD2; v_gene: TRBV6-4; CDR3nt: TGTGCCGTAAACCTAGCGGGGGCCTGCACAGATACGCAGTATTTT; CDR3aa: CAVNLAGACTDTQYF
j_gene: TRBJ1-2; abundance: -; d_gene: -; v_gene: TRBV2; CDR3nt: TGTGCCAGCAGTGAGGACAGCTCCTACTATGGCTACACCTTC; CDR3aa: CASSEDSSYYGYTF